The 27 T cell receptor beta chains given below trace back to one sample, sequenced in a study of blood T cell repertoires in COVID-19. Assay: immunoSEQ multiplex PCR; the TCRdb copy retains only in-frame clones and omits some. Of over 200,000 clones detected, roughly 80% appear once; the ten largest clones hold 7.8%. Sequencing was done on a sample of peripheral blood. Source of these receptors: a woman of 80 years or more with COVID-19, enrolled during active disease.

This clone was counted a few times. The chain is built from TRBV5-1 and TRBJ2-7; D is unclear. The length of the CDR3 is 12 residues. V was trimmed by 0 bases and J by 2 bases, leaving 3 bases between them. Germline loops: CDR1 SGHRS, CDR2 YFSETQ. The CDR3 nucleotides read TGCGCCAGCAGCTTGGGAGCCTACGAGCAGTACTTC. As protein: CASSLGAYEQYF.

The V call is TRBV3-1 (or the pseudogene TRBV3-2), the J call TRBJ2-6; the match to TRBD1 covers 11 bases. The CDR3 is 19 amino acids. Germline V gene data show CDR1 as LGHDT and CDR2 as YNNKEL (reference sequence). V was pared by 1 base and J by 4 bases, with 9 bases of the junction left unmatched. The CDR3 sequence: CASSQGLGQGARGANVLTF. CDR3 nucleotides: TGTGCCAGCAGCCAAGGGTTAGGACAGGGGGCGAGGGGGGCCAACGTCCTGACTTTC.

This sequence joins TRBV19 and TRBJ2-3; D remains ambiguous. Trimming shortened V by 3 bases and J by 5 bases, and 15 bases separated the two germline ends. CDR1 LNHDA and CDR2 SQIVND come from the germline V gene (reference sequence). This CDR3 has 15 amino acids. The CDR3 reads CASSIEHPPIDTQYF. CDR3 DNA sequence: TGTGCCAGTAGTATTGAACACCCCCCCATAGATACGCAGTATTTT.

The chain recombines TRBV6-2 or TRBV6-3 with TRBJ2-5; tentatively, D is TRBD1 (5 bases). The V end lost 3 bases, the J end lost 4 bases, and 6 bases lay between the germline ends. Germline CDR1 MNHEY, CDR2 SVGEGT. The CDR3 covers 12 residues. CDR3 DNA: TGTGCCAGCAGTTATAGGGGAGAGACCCAGTACTTC. Encoded protein: CASSYRGETQYF.

CDR3 coding DNA: TGTGCCAGTAGTTACTACCGGGACAGGAACCCCAACACTGAAGCTTTCTTT. Translation gives CASSYYRDRNPNTEAFF. The V call is TRBV19, the J call TRBJ1-1, with 8 bases matching TRBD1. V shed 5 bases and J 2 bases; nucleotides not matched to a gene: 13. The CDR3 has 17 amino acids. Germline V gene data show CDR1 as LNHDA and CDR2 as SQIVND (reference sequence).

This chain uses TRBV2 with TRBJ1-2; weak D call: TRBD1 (5 bases). Trimming took off 4 bases at V and 7 bases at J, with 13 bases between the two ends. The V gene's germline CDR1 is SNHLY and CDR2 FYNNEI. CDR3 size: 13 residues. The DNA for the CDR3 is TGTGCCAGCAGTGTGAGGCAGGGCGGTGGCTACACCTTC. Protein product: CASSVRQGGGYTF.

This clone has only a few counts. This chain connects TRBV2 to TRBJ1-5, with D tentatively TRBD1 (5 bases). Germline values: CDR1 SNHLY, CDR2 FYNNEI. Trimming left V 6 bases short and J 4 bases short, with 19 bases between. This CDR3 comprises 16 residues. In nucleotides, the CDR3 is TGTGCCAGCAGCCAAGACCCAGGGTCCCGTAATCAGCCCCAGCATTTT. Its translation is CASSQDPGSRNQPQHF.

In its sample, this clone was seen once. The V and J genes are TRBV3-1 (or the pseudogene TRBV3-2) and TRBJ1-6; 7 nucleotides line up with TRBD1. Germline values: CDR1 LGHDT, CDR2 YNNKEL (reference sequence). V shed 2 bases and J 7 bases; nucleotides not matched to a gene: 8. The CDR3 totals 16 residues. Written as DNA, the CDR3 is TGTGCCAGCAGCCAACCGTTGACAGGGAGGAATTCACCCCTCCACTTT. Translation: CASSQPLTGRNSPLHF.

This clone was seen only once. The chain links TRBV6-5 to TRBJ1-5, with D perhaps matching TRBD1 (5 bases). The V end was cut by 6 bases, the J end by 5 bases, with 14 bases between. This CDR3 has 14 residues. Looked up from germline, CDR1 is MNHEY and CDR2 is SVGAGI. The DNA for the CDR3 is TGTGCCAGCAGGGGGGGTAGTTTGGATCAGCCCCAGCATTTT. Amino acids: CASRGGSLDQPQHF.

The rearrangement joins TRBV5-1 to TRBJ1-1; 8 positions agree with TRBD1. Germline V gives CDR1 SGHRS, CDR2 YFSETQ. The CDR3 extends over 16 amino acids. V was pared by 1 base and J by 5 bases, with 10 bases of the junction left unmatched. The CDR3 region has the DNA TGCGCCAGCAGCTTGTTATCGACAGGGGATCGGACTGAAGCTTTCTTT. Residues: CASSLLSTGDRTEAFF.

This clone showed up just a few times. The V and J genes are TRBV7-9 and TRBJ2-2; D is possibly TRBD2 (5 bases). The length of the CDR3 is 14 residues. The V end lost 2 bases, the J end lost 4 bases, and 8 bases lay between the germline ends. Looked up from germline, CDR1 is SEHNR and CDR2 is FQNEAQ (reference sequence). The CDR3, as DNA: TGTGCCAGCAGCTTATCCGGGGTCACCGGGGAGCTGTTTTTT. This gives the protein CASSLSGVTGELFF.

This chain uses TRBV5-1 with TRBJ2-2; a weak D match, TRBD1 (5 bases). The length of the CDR3 is 17 residues. The germline CDR1 and CDR2 sequences are SGHRS and YFSETQ. The ends were cut back, 8 bases at V and 1 base at J, with 21 bases in the middle. The DNA for the CDR3 is TGCGCCAGTTCCGTACGGGTATCGACAGTGAACACCGGGGAGCTGTTTTTT. This sequence encodes CASSVRVSTVNTGELFF.

On this clone: One junction end does not reproduce the germline sequence, and a read error may be involved. The CDR3 DNA reads as TGTGCCAGCACCTTAAACAGGGGGAACGTCTACTCCTACGAGCAGTACTTC. This sequence encodes CASTLNRGNVYSYEQYF. The V gene is TRBV7-3, the J gene TRBJ2-7, with 8 bases aligning to TRBD1. Germline CDR1 is SGHTA and CDR2 is FQGTGA. This CDR3 is 17 amino acids long.

The V and J genes are TRBV19 and TRBJ2-1; 14 bases align to TRBD2. V shed 5 bases, J shed 8 bases, and the junction held 2 bases outside the gene matches. The CDR3 has 14 residues. In germline, CDR1 is LNHDA, CDR2 SQIVND (reference sequence). For the CDR3, the DNA is TGTGCCAGTAGTCCGGGACTAGCGGGGGATGAGCAGTTCTTC. Translated: CASSPGLAGDEQFF.

This sequence joins TRBV6-5 and TRBJ2-1, with 9 bases aligning to TRBD2. This CDR3 has 14 residues. Unmatched junction bases numbered 3, after V lost 4 bases and J lost 5 bases. Germline V gives CDR1 MNHEY, CDR2 SVGAGI. CDR3 nucleotide sequence: TGTGCCAGCAGTTCTAGCGGGGCGGACAATGAGCAGTTCTTC. It specifies CASSSSGADNEQFF.

The chain employs TRBV28 and TRBJ2-4; TRBD1 aligns across 8 bases. After removal of 2 bases from V and 0 bases from J, the junction contained 9 bases not matched to a gene. The CDR3 spans 18 residues. Germline-derived CDR1 and CDR2 are MDHEN and SYDVKM. CDR3 loop: CASSLRNRGELAKNIQYF. Written as DNA, the CDR3 is TGTGCCAGCAGTTTAAGGAACAGGGGGGAACTAGCCAAAAACATTCAGTACTTC.

CDR3 coding DNA: TGTGCCAGCAATTCACCTGAAGGGGGCATCAAAAACATTCAGTACTTC. Its protein is CASNSPEGGIKNIQYF. The chain links TRBV28 to TRBJ2-4, with 7 bases identical to TRBD1. The trim removed 7 bases at V and 3 bases at J, leaving 12 bases unmatched. CDR1 and CDR2 from the germline V gene are MDHEN and SYDVKM. The CDR3 length is 16 residues. Filled out from reference TRBV28 and TRBJ2-4, the complete variable domain reads DVKVTQSSRYLVKRTGEKVFLECVQDMDHENMFWYRQDPGLGLRLIYFSYDVKMKEKGDIPEGYSVSREKKERFSLILESASTNQTSMYLCASNSPEGGIKNIQYFGAGTRLSVL.

The chain recombines TRBV4-1 with TRBJ1-6; unclear D gene. The germline CDR1 and CDR2 sequences are MGHRA and YSYEKL. This CDR3 is built from 16 residues. V was pared by 4 bases and J by 8 bases, with 18 bases between. In DNA, the CDR3 is TGCGCCAGCAGCCCCCCCCGAGTAGGCGGGTATTCACCCCTCCACTTT. This encodes CASSPPRVGGYSPLHF.

CDR3 in DNA: TGTGCCAGCAACCGCGGGGTTTCCTACAATGAGCAGTTCTTC. Its translation is CASNRGVSYNEQFF. The chain employs TRBV3-1 (or the pseudogene TRBV3-2) and TRBJ2-1; perhaps TRBD2 as D (6 bases). The CDR3 has 14 amino acids. Trimming removed 7 bases from V and 1 base from J, with 11 bases in between. From germline, CDR1 is LGHDT and CDR2 YNNKEL (reference sequence).

This chain connects TRBV6-5 to TRBJ1-1; tentative D call: TRBD1 (5 bases). Germline CDR1 and CDR2: MNHEY and SVGAGI. Trimming stripped 6 bases from V and 7 bases from J, with 9 bases between. The CDR3 is 11 residues long. CDR3 residues: CASSRGGEAFF. CDR3 nucleotide sequence: TGTGCCAGCAGCCGGGGGGGTGAAGCTTTCTTT.

The chain recombines TRBV7-9 with TRBJ1-1; 7 nucleotides match TRBD1. The CDR3 consists of 15 residues. Germline V gene data show CDR1 as SEHNR and CDR2 as FQNEAQ (reference sequence). V lost 2 bases, J lost 1 base, and 4 bases stayed unmatched. Here the CDR3 DNA reads TGTGCCAGCAGCTTATCCGCAGGGGGGAACACTGAAGCTTTCTTT. Its protein is CASSLSAGGNTEAFF.

This clone appeared once. The chain links TRBV10-3 to TRBJ2-2; perhaps TRBD1 as D (6 bases). The CDR3 is 12 amino acids. V lost 6 bases, J lost 5 bases, and 7 bases lay in between. From germline, CDR1 is ENHRY and CDR2 SYGVKD. The CDR3 bases are TGTGCCATCAGCACAGGGACCGGGGAGCTGTTTTTT. Protein sequence: CAISTGTGELFF.

The V call is TRBV28, the J call TRBJ1-2; 7 nucleotides match TRBD1. Germline CDR1 and CDR2: MDHEN and SYDVKM. Trimming removed 7 bases from V and 4 bases from J; junction bases left unmatched: 6. CDR3 length equals 13 residues. The CDR3 here is CASTLDRAYGYTF. Here the CDR3 DNA reads TGTGCCAGCACGCTCGACAGGGCCTATGGCTACACCTTC.

V usage is TRBV19 and J usage is TRBJ2-3, with 10 bases that match TRBD1. J gave up 0 bases and V 6 bases, and 6 bases lay outside the gene matches. The CDR3 spans 16 residues. Germline loops: CDR1 LNHDA, CDR2 SQIVND (reference sequence). The CDR3 DNA is TGTGCCAGTAGCACTCGACAGGGGGCTAGCACAGATACGCAGTATTTT. It encodes CASSTRQGASTDTQYF.

The J gene is TRBJ2-7, the V gene TRBV7-6; possibly TRBD1 for D (5 bases). CDR1 SGHVS and CDR2 FNYEAQ come from the germline V gene. Trimming removed 5 bases from V and 7 bases from J, with 18 bases in between. This CDR3 has 14 residues. The CDR3 coding sequence is TGTGCCAGCAGCCCCACCGACAGACTCTCTGAGCAGTACTTC. Translating it yields CASSPTDRLSEQYF.

V is TRBV2 and J is TRBJ1-2; D is uncertain. The germline V gene has CDR1 SNHLY and CDR2 FYNNEI. CDR3 length: 13 residues. The V and J ends lost 0 bases and 6 bases respectively, with 8 bases between them. CDR3 coding DNA: TGTGCCAGCAGTGAAGCGCTTCTAGATGGCTACACCTTC. As protein: CASSEALLDGYTF.

V is TRBV28 and J is TRBJ2-1; no firm D call. Trimming removed 5 bases at V and 3 bases at J, with 5 bases between. The CDR3 is 12 amino acids. Germline-derived CDR1 and CDR2 are MDHEN and SYDVKM. CDR3 protein: CASSGLYNEQFF. The CDR3 nucleotides are TGTGCCAGCAGTGGCCTCTACAATGAGCAGTTCTTC.